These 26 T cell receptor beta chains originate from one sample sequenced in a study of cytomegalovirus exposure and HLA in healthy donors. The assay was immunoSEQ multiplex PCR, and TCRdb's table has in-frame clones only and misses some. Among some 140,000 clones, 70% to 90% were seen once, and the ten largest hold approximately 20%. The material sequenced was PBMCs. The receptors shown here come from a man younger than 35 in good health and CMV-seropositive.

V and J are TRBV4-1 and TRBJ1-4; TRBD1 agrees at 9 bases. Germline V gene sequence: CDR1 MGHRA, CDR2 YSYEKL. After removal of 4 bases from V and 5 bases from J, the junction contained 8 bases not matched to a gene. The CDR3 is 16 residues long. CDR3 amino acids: CASSLDRTGANEKLFF. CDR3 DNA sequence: TGCGCCAGCAGCCTAGACCGGACAGGGGCAAATGAAAAACTGTTTTTT.

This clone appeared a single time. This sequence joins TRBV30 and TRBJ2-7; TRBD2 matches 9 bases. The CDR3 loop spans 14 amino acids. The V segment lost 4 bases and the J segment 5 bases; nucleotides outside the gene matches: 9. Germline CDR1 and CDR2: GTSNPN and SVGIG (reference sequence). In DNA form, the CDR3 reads TGTGCCTGGACCCAGATAGCGGGAGTCCACGAGCAGTACTTC. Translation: CAWTQIAGVHEQYF.

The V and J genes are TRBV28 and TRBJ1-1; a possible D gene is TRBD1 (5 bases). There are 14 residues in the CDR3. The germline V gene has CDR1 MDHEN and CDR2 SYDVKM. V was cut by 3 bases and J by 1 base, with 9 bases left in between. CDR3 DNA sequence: TGTGCCAGCAGTTTGTCAGGGAAGAACACTGAAGCTTTCTTT. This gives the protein CASSLSGKNTEAFF.

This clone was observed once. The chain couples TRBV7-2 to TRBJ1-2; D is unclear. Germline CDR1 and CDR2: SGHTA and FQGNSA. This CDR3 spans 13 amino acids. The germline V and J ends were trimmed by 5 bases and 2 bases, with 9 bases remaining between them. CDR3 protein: CASSQRENYGYTF. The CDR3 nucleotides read TGTGCCAGCAGCCAGAGGGAGAACTATGGCTACACCTTC.

CDR3 residues: CASSSEVGSFYGYTF. DNA for the CDR3: TGTGCCAGCAGCTCGGAGGTTGGCTCCTTTTATGGCTACACCTTC. The chain links TRBV14 to TRBJ1-2; no clear D. Germline CDR1 and CDR2: SGHDN and FVKESK. This CDR3 spans 15 amino acids. V gave up 5 bases and J gave up 5 bases, with 18 bases separating them.

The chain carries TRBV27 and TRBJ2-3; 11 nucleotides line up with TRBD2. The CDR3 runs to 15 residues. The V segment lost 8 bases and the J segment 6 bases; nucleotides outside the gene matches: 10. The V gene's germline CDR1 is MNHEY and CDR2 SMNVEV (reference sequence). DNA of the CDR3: TGTGCCAGCTCCATCTCCCCTAGCGGGAGGGATACGCAGTATTTT. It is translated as CASSISPSGRDTQYF.

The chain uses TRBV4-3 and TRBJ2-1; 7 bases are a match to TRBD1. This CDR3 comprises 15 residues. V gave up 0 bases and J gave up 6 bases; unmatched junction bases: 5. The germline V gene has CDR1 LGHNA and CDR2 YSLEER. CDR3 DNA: TGCGCCAGCAGCCAAGATCTTCCAGGGGGCAATGAGCAGTTCTTC. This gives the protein CASSQDLPGGNEQFF.

The CDR3: CGGGEGNQPQHF. CDR3 nucleotide sequence: TGTGGGGGGGGCGAGGGAAATCAGCCCCAGCATTTT. V and J are TRBV21-1 and TRBJ1-5. TRBV21-1 is marked as a pseudogene. This CDR3 has 12 amino acids.

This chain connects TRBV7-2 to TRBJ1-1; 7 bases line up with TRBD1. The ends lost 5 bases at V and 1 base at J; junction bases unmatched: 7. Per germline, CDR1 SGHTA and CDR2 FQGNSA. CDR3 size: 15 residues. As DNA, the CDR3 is TGTGCCAGCAGCCCTCAAGGGACAGCGAACACTGAAGCTTTCTTT. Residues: CASSPQGTANTEAFF.

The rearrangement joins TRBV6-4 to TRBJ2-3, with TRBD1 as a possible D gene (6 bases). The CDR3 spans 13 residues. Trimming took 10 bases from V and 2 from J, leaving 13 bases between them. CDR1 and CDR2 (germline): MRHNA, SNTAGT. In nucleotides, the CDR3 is TGTGCCAACCCTGGACAGTCCACAGATACGCAGTATTTT. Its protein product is CANPGQSTDTQYF.

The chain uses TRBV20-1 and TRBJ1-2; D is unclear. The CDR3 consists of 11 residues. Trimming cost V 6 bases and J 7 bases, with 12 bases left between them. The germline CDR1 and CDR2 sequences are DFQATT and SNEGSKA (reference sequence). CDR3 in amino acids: CSALDPGGYTF. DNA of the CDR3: TGCAGTGCGCTCGACCCAGGTGGCTACACCTTC.

The CDR3 loop reads CASRKQGNTEAFF. CDR3 sequence (DNA): TGTGCCAGCAGAAAACAGGGGAACACTGAAGCTTTCTTT. The chain is built from TRBV6-5 and TRBJ1-1; the D gene is possibly TRBD1 (6 bases). The germline V gene has CDR1 MNHEY and CDR2 SVGAGI. The CDR3 runs to 13 residues. V was shortened by 6 bases and J by 1 base, with 9 bases between the two germline ends.

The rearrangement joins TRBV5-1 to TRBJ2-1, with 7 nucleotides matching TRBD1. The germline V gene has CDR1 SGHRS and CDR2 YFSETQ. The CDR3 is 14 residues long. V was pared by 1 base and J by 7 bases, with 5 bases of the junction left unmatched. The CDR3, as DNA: TGCGCCAGCAGCTTGATGCCAGGGGGTAATGAGCAGTTCTTC. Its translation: CASSLMPGGNEQFF.

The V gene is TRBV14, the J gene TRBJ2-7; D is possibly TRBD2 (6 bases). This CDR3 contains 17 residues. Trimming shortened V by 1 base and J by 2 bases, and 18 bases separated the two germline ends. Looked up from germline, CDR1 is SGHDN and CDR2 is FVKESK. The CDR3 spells CASSQGFGTSEPYEQYF. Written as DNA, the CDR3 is TGTGCCAGCAGCCAAGGGTTCGGGACTTCGGAACCCTACGAGCAGTACTTC.

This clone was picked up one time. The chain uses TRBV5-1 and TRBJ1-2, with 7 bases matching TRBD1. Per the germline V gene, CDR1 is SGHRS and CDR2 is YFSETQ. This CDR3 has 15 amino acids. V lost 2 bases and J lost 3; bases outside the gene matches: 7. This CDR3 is CASSLDRAADYGYTF. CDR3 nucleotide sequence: TGCGCCAGCAGCTTAGACAGGGCCGCGGACTATGGCTACACCTTC.

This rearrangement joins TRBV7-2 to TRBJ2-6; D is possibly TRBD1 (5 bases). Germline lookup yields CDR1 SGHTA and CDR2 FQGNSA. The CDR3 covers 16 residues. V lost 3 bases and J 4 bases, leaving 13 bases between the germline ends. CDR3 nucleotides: TGTGCCAGCAGCTTTTCTAGGGGCACCGGGGCCAACGTCCTGACTTTC. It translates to CASSFSRGTGANVLTF.

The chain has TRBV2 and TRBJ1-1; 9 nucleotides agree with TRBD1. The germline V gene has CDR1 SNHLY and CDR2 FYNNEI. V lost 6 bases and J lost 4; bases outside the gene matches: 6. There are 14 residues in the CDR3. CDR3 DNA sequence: TGTGCCAGCAGGGGGGACAGGGTTTTCACTGAAGCTTTCTTT. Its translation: CASRGDRVFTEAFF.

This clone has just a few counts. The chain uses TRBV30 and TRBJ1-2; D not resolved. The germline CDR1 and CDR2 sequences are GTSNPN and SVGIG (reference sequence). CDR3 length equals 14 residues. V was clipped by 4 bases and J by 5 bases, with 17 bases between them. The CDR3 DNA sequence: TGTGCCTGGAAGAGACGAGGGTGGGAGTATGGCTACACCTTC. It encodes CAWKRRGWEYGYTF.

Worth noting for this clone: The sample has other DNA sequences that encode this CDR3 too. CDR3 protein: CASSDSGTSGYNEQFF. CDR3 DNA: TGTGCCAGCAGTGACTCGGGGACTAGCGGGTACAATGAGCAGTTCTTC. The V and J genes are TRBV6-4 and TRBJ2-1; TRBD2 matches at 12 bases. From germline, CDR1 is MRHNA and CDR2 SNTAGT. CDR3 length: 16 amino acids. J gave up 4 bases and V 0 bases, and 1 base lay outside the gene matches.

The CDR3 spells CASSQKTGGTEAFF. CDR3 bases: TGCGCCAGCAGCCAAAAGACAGGGGGCACTGAAGCTTTCTTT. The chain has TRBV4-3 and TRBJ1-1; 9 bases are a match to TRBD1. V lost 2 bases to trimming and J lost 4 bases; unmatched junction nucleotides: 2. Germline CDR1 and CDR2: LGHNA and YSLEER. The CDR3 consists of 14 residues.

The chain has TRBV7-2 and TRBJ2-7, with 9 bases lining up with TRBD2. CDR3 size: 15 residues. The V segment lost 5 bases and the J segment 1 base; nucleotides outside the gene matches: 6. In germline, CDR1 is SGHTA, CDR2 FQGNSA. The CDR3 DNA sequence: TGTGCCAGCAGCCCAAGCGGGGGGCCTTCCTACGAGCAGTACTTC. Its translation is CASSPSGGPSYEQYF.

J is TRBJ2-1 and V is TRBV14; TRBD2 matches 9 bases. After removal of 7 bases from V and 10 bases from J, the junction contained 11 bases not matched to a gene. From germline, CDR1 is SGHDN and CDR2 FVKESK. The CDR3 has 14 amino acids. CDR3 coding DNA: TGTGCCAGCACCCGGACTAGCGACCCGGCCGAGCAGTTCTTC. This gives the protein CASTRTSDPAEQFF.

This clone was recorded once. The CDR3 loop reads CASSTRTSSEQYF. CDR3 DNA: TGTGCCAGCAGTACGAGGACTAGCTCCGAGCAGTACTTC. The gene calls are TRBV2 and TRBJ2-7; TRBD2 agrees at 8 bases. J gave up 6 bases and V 5 bases, and 6 bases lay outside the gene matches. Germline CDR1 is SNHLY and CDR2 is FYNNEI. This CDR3 is 13 amino acids long.

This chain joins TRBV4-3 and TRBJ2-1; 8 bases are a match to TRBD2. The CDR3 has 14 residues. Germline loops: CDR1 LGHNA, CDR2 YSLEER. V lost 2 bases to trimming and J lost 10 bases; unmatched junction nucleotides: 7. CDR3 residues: CASSQYAGGEEQFF. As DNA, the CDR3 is TGCGCCAGCAGCCAATACGCGGGAGGAGAGGAGCAGTTCTTC.

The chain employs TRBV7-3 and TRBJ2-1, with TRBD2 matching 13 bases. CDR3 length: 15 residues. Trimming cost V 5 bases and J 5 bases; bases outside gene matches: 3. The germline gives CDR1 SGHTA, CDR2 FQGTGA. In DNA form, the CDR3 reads TGTGCCAGCAGCATCGGACTAGCGGGAGACAATGAGCAGTTCTTC. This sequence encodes CASSIGLAGDNEQFF.

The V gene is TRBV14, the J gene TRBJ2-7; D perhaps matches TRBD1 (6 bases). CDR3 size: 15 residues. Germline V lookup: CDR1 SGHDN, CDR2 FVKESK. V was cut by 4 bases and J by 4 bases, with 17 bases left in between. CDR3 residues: CASSPDLTGLYEQYF. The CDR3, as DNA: TGTGCCAGCAGCCCTGACCTGACAGGCCTATACGAGCAGTACTTC.